This T cell receptor beta chain was captured in a study of CD8 T cells in ankylosing spondylitis. This clonotype was detected ten times or more. As yet, its antigen is unknown. The CDR3 has 13 residues. Per the germline V gene, CDR1 is MNHNS and CDR2 is SASEGT. V was cut by 5 bases and J by 3 bases, with 8 bases left in between. Findings and caveats of the study: As for the disease-linked clones, they showed a CD8+ phenotype and occurred at relatively low frequencies in peripheral blood. Enrichment of disease-linked clones was reportedly significant in matched ankylosing spondylitis synovial fluid.

5'-RACE, quantitative and with molecular barcodes, yielded the TCR beta libraries. A single record per CDR3 protein comes from TCRdb applying MiXCR to the 5' RACE reads. The profile shows some 70,000 distinct CDR3 sequences, approximately 5% of them singletons. The clonotype was recovered from a male donor with ankylosing spondylitis or in good health (not recorded which). This chain connects TRBV6-1 to TRBJ2-1; D is unclear. Sequencing was performed on blood, either unsorted or a sorted T cell fraction (not recorded which). The chain's CDR3 is CASSSRFYNEQFF. As DNA, the CDR3 is TGTGCCAGCAGTAGCCGCTTCTACAATGAGCAGTTCTTC.